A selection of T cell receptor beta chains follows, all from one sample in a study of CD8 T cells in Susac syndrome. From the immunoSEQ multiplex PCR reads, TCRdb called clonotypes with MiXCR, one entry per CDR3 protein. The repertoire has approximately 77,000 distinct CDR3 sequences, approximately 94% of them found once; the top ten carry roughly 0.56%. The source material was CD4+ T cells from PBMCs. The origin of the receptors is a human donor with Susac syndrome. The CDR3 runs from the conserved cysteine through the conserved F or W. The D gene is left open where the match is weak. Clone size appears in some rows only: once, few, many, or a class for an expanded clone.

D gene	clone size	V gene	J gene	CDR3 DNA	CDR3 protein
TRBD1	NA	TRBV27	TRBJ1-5	TGTGCCAGCAGTTTCGCCAGGGGGAGCAATCAGCCCCAGCATTTT	CASSFARGSNQPQHF
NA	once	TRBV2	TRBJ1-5	TGTGCCAGCAGTGAGTTCTTCCATAACGGTCAGCCCCAGCATTTT	CASSEFFHNGQPQHF
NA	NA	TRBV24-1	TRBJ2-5	TGTGCCACCAGTGATTCTCATGACAGCGCTCAAGAGACCCAGTACTTC	CATSDSHDSAQETQYF
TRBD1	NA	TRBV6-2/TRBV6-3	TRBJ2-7	TGTGCCAGCAGTTACCCGGGGACAGGACTCTTGAGAAGGCAGTACTTC	CASSYPGTGLLRRQYF
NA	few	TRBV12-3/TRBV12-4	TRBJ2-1	TGTGCCAGCCGTACCTACAATGAGCAGTTCTTC	CASRTYNEQFF
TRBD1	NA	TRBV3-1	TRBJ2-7	TGTGCTACCCAACAACAGGGGGCATACGAGCAGTACTTC	CATQQQGAYEQYF
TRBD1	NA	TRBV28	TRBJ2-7	TGTGCCAGCAGCTCACTATTCCGGTCCGGGACAGGGGACTACGAGCAGTACTTC	CASSSLFRSGTGDYEQYF
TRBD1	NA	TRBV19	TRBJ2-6	TGTGCCAGTAGTATCCCGACAGGGCCTGGGGCCAACGTCCTGACTTTC	CASSIPTGPGANVLTF
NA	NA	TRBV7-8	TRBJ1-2	TGTGCCAGCAGTCCCCAGAGTCTTCCGGCGGTCACCGATGGCTACACCTTC	CASSPQSLPAVTDGYTF
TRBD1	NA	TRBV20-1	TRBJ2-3	TGCAGTGCTATCCGGGACAGGGACGCAGATACGCAGTATTTT	CSAIRDRDADTQYF
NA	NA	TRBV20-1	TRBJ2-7	TGCAGTGCTAGAGATCCTTCAGCGAGCCACGAGCAGTACTTC	CSARDPSASHEQYF
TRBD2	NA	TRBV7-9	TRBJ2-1	TGTGCCAGCAGCTTCCTCGAGCGGGATTGGCGATACAATGAGCAGTTCTTC	CASSFLERDWRYNEQFF
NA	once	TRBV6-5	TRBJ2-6	TGTGCCAGCAGTTACTCTAGAGGGCCTGGGGCCAACGTCCTGACTTTC	CASSYSRGPGANVLTF
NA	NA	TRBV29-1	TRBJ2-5	TGCAGCGTTGCCCGGGACGGACAAGAGACCCAGTACTTC	CSVARDGQETQYF
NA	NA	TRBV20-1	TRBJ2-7	TGCAGTGCTAGGGTGCTCCCCGGCTACGAGCAGTACTTC	CSARVLPGYEQYF
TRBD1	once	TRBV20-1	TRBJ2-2	TGCAGTGCTAGAGATACGGGACAGGGATGGACCGGGGAGCTGTTTTTT	CSARDTGQGWTGELFF
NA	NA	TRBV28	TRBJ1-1	TGTGCCAGCAGATCAGGGTTGGCTGAAGCTTTCTTT	CASRSGLAEAFF
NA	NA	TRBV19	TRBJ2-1	TGTGCCAGTAGTATGAGGGGGGGGCCCTATAACGAGCAGTTCTTC	CASSMRGGPYNEQFF
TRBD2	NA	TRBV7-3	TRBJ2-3	TGTGCCAGCAGCCCTACAGCGGGAGTCGTTACAGATACGCAGTATTTT	CASSPTAGVVTDTQYF
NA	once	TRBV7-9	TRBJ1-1	TGTGCCAGCAGCTTACCTGAATTT	CASSLPEF
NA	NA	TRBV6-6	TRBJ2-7	TGTGCCAGCAACGCTAGACAGGGAGGGGAGCAGTACTTC	CASNARQGGEQYF
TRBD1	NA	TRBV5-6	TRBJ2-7	TGTGCCAGCAGACCAGCATGGACAGGGGAGTCCTACGAGCAGTACTTC	CASRPAWTGESYEQYF
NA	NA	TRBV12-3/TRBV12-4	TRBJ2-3	TGTGCCAGCAGTTTAGTGGCAGAAGGCAATCAGCCCCAGTATTTT	CASSLVAEGNQPQYF
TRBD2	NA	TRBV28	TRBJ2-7	TGTGCCAGCCGGACTAGCGGGAGTAGCGGGCAGTACTTC	CASRTSGSSGQYF
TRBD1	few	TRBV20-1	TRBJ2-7	TGCAGTGCTAGATCGGGACAGGGGGACTACGAGCAGTACTTC	CSARSGQGDYEQYF
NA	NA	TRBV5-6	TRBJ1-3	TGTGCCAGCAGTATTGGGGACATCTCTGGAAACACCATATATTTT	CASSIGDISGNTIYF
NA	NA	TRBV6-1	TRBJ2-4	TGTGCCAGCCTACGGGACGGCTTAGCCAAAAACATTCAGTACTTC	CASLRDGLAKNIQYF
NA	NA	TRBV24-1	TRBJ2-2	TGTGCCACCAGTGCGGGGGGCAGCGAGTACACCGGGGAGCTGTTTTTT	CATSAGGSEYTGELFF
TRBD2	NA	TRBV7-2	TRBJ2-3	TGTGCCAGCAGCTTAGCGGGACTAGCCACAGATACGCAGTATTTT	CASSLAGLATDTQYF
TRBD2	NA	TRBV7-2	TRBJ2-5	TGTGCCAGCAGCTTAGTGGCTCTAGCGGGAGAAGAGACCCAGTACTTC	CASSLVALAGEETQYF
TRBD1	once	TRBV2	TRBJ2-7	TGTGCCAGCAGCCCGACAGGGAAAAAGCCCTACGACCAGTACTTC	CASSPTGKKPYDQYF
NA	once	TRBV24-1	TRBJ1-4	TGTGCCACCAGTGGGGACAATGAAAAACTGTTTTTT	CATSGDNEKLFF
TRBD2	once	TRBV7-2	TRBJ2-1	TGTGCCAGCAGCCTAGGGACTAGCGGGCGCAATGAGCAGTTCTTC	CASSLGTSGRNEQFF
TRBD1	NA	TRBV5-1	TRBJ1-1	TGCGCCAGCAGCTTGACAGGGGGCGTTGGGAGTGGGAACACTGAAGCTTTCTTT	CASSLTGGVGSGNTEAFF
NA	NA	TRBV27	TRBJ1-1	TGTGCCAGCAGTCCCCAGGGTCGAACGGGTGAAGCTTTCTTT	CASSPQGRTGEAFF
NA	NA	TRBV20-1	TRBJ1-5	TGCAGTGCTAGTGTCCGGGGGGCTAGCAATCAGCCCCAGCATTTT	CSASVRGASNQPQHF
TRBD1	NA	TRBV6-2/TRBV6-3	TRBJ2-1	TGTGCCAGCAGTTACGGGGGGACAGGAACTAATGAGCAGTTCTTC	CASSYGGTGTNEQFF
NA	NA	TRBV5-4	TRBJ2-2	TGTGCCAGCAGCTTGAGAGGGATGAACACCGGGGAGCTGTTTTTT	CASSLRGMNTGELFF
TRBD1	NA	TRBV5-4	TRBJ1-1	TGTGCCAGCAGCTCGCTGCATACAGGGGGGATAACTGAAGCTTTCTTT	CASSSLHTGGITEAFF
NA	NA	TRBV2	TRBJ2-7	TGTGCCAGCAGGGAGGGCTCCTACGAGCAGTACTTC	CASREGSYEQYF
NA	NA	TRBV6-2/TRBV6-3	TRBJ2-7	TGTGCCAGCAGGGCACCGTCTTCCTACGAGCAGTACTTC	CASRAPSSYEQYF
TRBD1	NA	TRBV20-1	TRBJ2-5	TGCAGTGCTCCGGACAGGGGGCGAGAGACCCAGTACTTC	CSAPDRGRETQYF
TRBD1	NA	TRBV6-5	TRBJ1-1	TGTGCCATCTTTGCAGGGGCAGGGGGCACTGAAGCTTTCTTT	CAIFAGAGGTEAFF
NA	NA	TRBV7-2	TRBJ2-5	TGTGCCAGCAGCTTAGTGGTGGCAAAAGAGACCCAGTACTTC	CASSLVVAKETQYF
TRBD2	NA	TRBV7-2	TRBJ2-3	TGTGCCAGCAGCCCGGGCTTGGGACTAGCTGGGGATACGCAGTATTTT	CASSPGLGLAGDTQYF
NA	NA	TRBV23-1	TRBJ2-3	TGCGCCATAAGGTGCGGGAAGAAAAAGGATACGCAGTATTTT	CAIRCGKKKDTQYF
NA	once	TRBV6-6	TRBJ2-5	TGTGCCAGCAGTTATTGGGGAACGTACCAAGAGACCCAGTACTTC	CASSYWGTYQETQYF
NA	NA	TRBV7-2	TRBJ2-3	TGTGCCAGCAGCTTGCAGGTCACAGATACGCAGTATTTT	CASSLQVTDTQYF
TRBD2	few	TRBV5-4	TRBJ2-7	TGTGCCAGCAGCATACTAGCGGGCTCCTACGAGCAGTACTTC	CASSILAGSYEQYF
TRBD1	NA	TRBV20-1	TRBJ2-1	TGCAGTGCCCTTCCCCGGACAGGGAGCTCCTACAATGAGCAGTTCTTC	CSALPRTGSSYNEQFF
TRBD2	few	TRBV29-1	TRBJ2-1	TGCAGCGTTGAGGGCGGGAGAAGAAACAATGAGCAGTTCTTC	CSVEGGRRNNEQFF
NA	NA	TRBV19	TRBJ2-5	TGTGCCAGTAGTATATTGGCGGGGGCTCAGAGCCAAGAGACCCAGTACTTC	CASSILAGAQSQETQYF
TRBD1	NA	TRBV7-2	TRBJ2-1	TGTGCCAGCAGATTCGGGACAGCTAACAATGAGCAGTTCTTC	CASRFGTANNEQFF